This entry is about one TCR beta chain. Its antigen is not known. This record comes from a study of vaccination and CD4 T cells after COVID-19. Whole-study findings and limits: Convalescent patients saw a median around 86% of their reactive clones show up only after vaccination.

Germline CDR1 WNHNN, CDR2 SYGVQD (reference sequence). There are 14 residues in the CDR3. With V trimmed by 5 bases and J by 0 bases, 3 bases remained unmatched. The treatment: roughly 11-day PBMC culture with coronavirus spike peptide pools or control peptides (ViraFEST assay). Investigators isolated CD4+ T cells by negative selection after about 11 days of culture. Sequence data for DNA of cultured CD4+ T cells were generated by the Oncomine TCR Beta short-read assay. Genomic DNA was drawn out of CD4+ T cells grown in culture. TCRdb called the PCR reads again in MiXCR, with one record for every CDR3 protein. The table shows 13,000 to 15,000 distinct CDR3 sequences, with 40% to 60% occurring only once.

The material was cultured CD4+ T cells from blood, obtained after SARS-CoV-2 vaccination. V gene TRBV10-1 combines with J gene TRBJ2-5; 7 bases are shared with TRBD2. The TCR comes from a human donor with COVID-19. CDR3 DNA: TGCGCCAGCAGTAAAGCGGGAAACCAAGAGACCCAGTACTTC. It yields the protein CASSKAGNQETQYF.